This TCR beta chain was identified during a study of shared clonotypes between healthy human individuals. Across the whole study: With ages of 18 to 49, the donors were a couple of women and a few men.

In the sorted-subset replicate PCRs, 200 ng DNA, roughly 30,000 T cell genomes, was used. Repertoires were generated with immunoSEQ multiplex PCR, while TCRdb's copy carries only in-frame clones and drops some. The repertoire holds hundreds of thousands of clones, with around 92% as singletons. General study results and limits: Inspection by rarefaction showed sorted-subset sequencing to be incomplete despite large depth. Generation probability values for non-shared clonotypes were lower than those for clonotypes shared by all four donors.

Naivety among CD8 cells was defined by CD45RO negativity and positive CCR7 selection, thereby excluding terminally differentiated effector memory CD45RA+ cells. As concerns this clone: Its antigen remains unknown.

The ends lost 3 bases at V and 5 bases at J; junction bases unmatched: 12. The CDR3 totals 16 residues. In germline, CDR1 is LNHDA, CDR2 SQIVND (reference sequence). This TCR was recovered from a man between 25 and 39 years old in good health. The genes are TRBV19 and TRBJ1-2; TRBD1 aligns across 7 bases. The sample comprised naive CD8+ T cells sorted from blood. The CDR3 protein is CASSIGGGDIRYGYTF. As DNA, the CDR3 is TGTGCCAGTAGTATCGGAGGGGGCGATATCAGATATGGCTACACCTTC. Based on the CDR3 plus reference TRBV19 and TRBJ1-2, the full variable domain is DGGITQSPKYLFRKEGQNVTLSCEQNLNHDAMYWYRQDPGQGLRLIYYSQIVNDFQKGDIAEGYSVSREKKESFPLTVTSAQKNPTAFYLCASSIGGGDIRYGYTFGSGTRLTVV.